The clone carrying this T cell receptor beta chain was seen a handful of times. Antigen specificity is unknown. The germline V gene encodes CDR1 SGHRS and CDR2 YFSETQ. The ends were cut back, 2 bases at V and 1 base at J, with 7 bases in the middle. The CDR3 length is 15 residues. This sample was taken from a study of lymphopenia after photon versus proton radiotherapy. Study-wide results and limits: Only patients who died were analyzed for survival; proton advantage is unproven. Under photons, naive T cells and diversity fell while effector/memory populations rose. After the lymphocyte nadir, photon-treated repertoires showed oligoclonal expansion, especially of CD8+ Temra cells. Post-nadir TCR diversity decline inversely tracked overall survival among those who died.

Libraries were prepared by immunoSEQ multiplex PCR; TCRdb keeps only in-frame clonotypes and omits some of them. The table shows roughly 64,000 clones, with around 90% occurring only once. The material sequenced was peripheral blood, taken from a patient treated with proton-based radiotherapy. V usage is TRBV5-1 and J usage is TRBJ2-6; D is unresolved. The sequence was collected from a man older than 75 with esophageal cancer. The CDR3 region has the DNA TGCGCCAGCAGCTTAATGGGGTCTGGGGCCAACGTCCTGACTTTC. Its protein is CASSLMGSGANVLTF.